One T cell receptor beta chain is described in this entry. This CDR3 region has 17 residues. V lost 5 bases to trimming and J lost 2 bases; unmatched junction nucleotides: 5. Looked up from germline, CDR1 is SGHTA and CDR2 is FQGNSA. Per the authors' pipeline: Researchers report that nucleated cell counts were estimated from reference gene primer amplification. Only in-frame clones appear in the TCRdb table, and some are missing; sequencing was by immunoSEQ multiplex PCR. V, J and clone size are taken as reported in that table, and D and trimming were inferred from the DNA itself. The sample includes 180,000 or so clones, around 76% of them seen just once. This record belongs to a study of blood T cell repertoires in COVID-19. Study summary: Both acute and convalescent COVID-19 samples were obtained from the United States, Italy and Spain. The cDNA or gDNA used as material had been derived from T cells, B-cell-depleted T cells, or PBMCs.

The specimen sequenced was peripheral blood. The rearrangement links TRBV7-2 to TRBJ2-6, with TRBD1 identical over 11 bases. This clonotype was obtained from a woman in her seventies with acute or convalescent COVID-19. The CDR3 region has the DNA TGTGCCAGCAGCCCCATGGGACAGGGGGCTGGGGCCAACGTCCTGACTTTC. Its translation: CASSPMGQGAGANVLTF.